The 16 T cell receptor beta chains in this list originate from one sample, sequenced in a study of T cells after yellow fever vaccination. TCRdb re-called the 5' RACE reads through MiXCR, storing one row per CDR3 protein. The sample lists under 250,000 distinct CDR3 sequences; less than 3.5% were seen once. Material: CD4+ T cells sorted from PBMCs, obtained 10 days after the yellow fever booster vaccination. Source of these receptors: a man between 18 and 35 years old who received the YFV17D yellow fever vaccine.

This clonotype came up many times. The chain couples TRBV7-3 to TRBJ2-2, with D possibly being TRBD1 (5 bases). CDR1 is SGHTA, CDR2 FQGTGA, per germline. The V gene lost 2 bases and the J gene lost 1 base, with 8 bases spanning the gap. The CDR3 loop spans 15 amino acids. The DNA for the CDR3 is TGTGCCAGCAGCTTAGGCGGACAGAACACCGGGGAGCTGTTTTTT. Translating gives CASSLGGQNTGELFF.

This CDR3 is CASRSSPGGETQYF. Here the CDR3 DNA reads TGTGCCAGCAGGTCCTCTCCGGGGGGTGAGACCCAGTACTTC. The chain links TRBV7-6 to TRBJ2-5; TRBD2 agrees at 7 bases. Germline CDR1 SGHVS, CDR2 FNYEAQ. V shed 6 bases and J 5 bases; nucleotides not matched to a gene: 9. The CDR3 length is 14 residues.

In its sample, this clonotype was seen a few times. V is TRBV2 and J is TRBJ1-5; D is ambiguous. Germline V gene sequence: CDR1 SNHLY, CDR2 FYNNEI. V lost 1 base, J lost 8 bases, and 15 bases lay in between. The CDR3 is 15 amino acids. The CDR3: CASSEVLRILEPQHF. CDR3 nucleotides: TGTGCCAGCAGTGAAGTACTGAGGATCCTTGAGCCCCAGCATTTT.

Many counts were recorded for this clonotype. J is TRBJ2-3 and V is TRBV6-2 or TRBV6-3, with D uncertain. Germline lookup yields CDR1 MNHEY and CDR2 SVGEGT. CDR3 length: 12 residues. The germline V and J ends were trimmed by 4 bases and 3 bases, with 5 bases remaining between them. The CDR3 reads CASSSHTDTQYF. The CDR3 nucleotides read TGTGCCAGCAGTTCTCATACAGATACGCAGTATTTT.

This clonotype was found many times. The chain joins TRBV25-1 to TRBJ2-7, with unresolved D. The CDR3 runs to 11 residues. The germline V and J ends were trimmed by 8 bases and 2 bases, with 7 bases remaining between them. The germline V gene encodes CDR1 MGHDK and CDR2 SYGVNS. In DNA form, the CDR3 reads TGTGCCAGCTTTGGGACCTACGAGCAGTACGTC. Translated, it gives CASFGTYEQYV.

This clonotype was detected many times. This chain links TRBV4-3 with TRBJ1-2, with 7 bases matching TRBD1. V shed 0 bases, J shed 8 bases, and the junction held 9 bases outside the gene matches. Germline V gene sequence: CDR1 LGHNA, CDR2 YSLEER. CDR3 length: 15 amino acids. The CDR3 loop reads CASSQETGNLAGYTF. The CDR3 region has the DNA TGCGCCAGCAGCCAAGAGACAGGGAATTTAGCGGGCTACACCTTC.

There are a few counts of this clonotype. This chain joins TRBV19 and TRBJ1-2, with no clear D. V gave up 4 bases and J gave up 2 bases, with 8 bases separating them. The CDR3 extends over 13 amino acids. Germline assignment: CDR1 LNHDA and CDR2 SQIVND (reference sequence). For the CDR3, the DNA is TGTGCCAGTAGTAGGACGATGAACTATGGCTACACCTTC. This gives the protein CASSRTMNYGYTF.

A single count supports this clonotype. At one end, the junction sequence differs from germline, possibly due to a read error. The rearrangement uses TRBV11-3 and TRBJ2-3; weak D call: TRBD2 (5 bases). Looked up from germline, CDR1 is SGHNT and CDR2 is YENEEA. The CDR3 totals 15 residues. Here the CDR3 reads CASSLGGPSTDTEYF. CDR3 sequence (DNA): TGTGCCAGCAGCTTAGGAGGGCCTAGCACAGATACGGAGTATTTT. Full variable domain (outside the CDR3, taken from reference TRBV11-3 and TRBJ2-3): EAGVVQSPRYKIIEKKQPVAFWCNPISGHNTLYWYLQNLGQGPELLIRYENEEAVDDSQLPKDRFSAERLKGVDSTLKIQPAELGDSAVYLCASSLGGPSTDTEYFGPGTRLTVL.

Of note for this clonotype: A clone one base away is much larger, so this may be a read error. The J gene is TRBJ1-1, the V gene TRBV6-2 or TRBV6-3; maybe TRBD1 (6 bases). Looked up from germline, CDR1 is MNHEY and CDR2 is SVGEGT. The CDR3 length is 13 residues. The V gene lost 10 bases and the J gene lost 1 base, with 13 bases spanning the gap. CDR3 sequence reads: CAMKVQGNTEAFF. DNA for the CDR3: TGTGCCATGAAAGTACAGGGGAACACTGAAGCTTTCTTT.

In this sample, this clonotype turned up many times. This sequence joins TRBV9 and TRBJ2-2; no definite D call. The V gene lost 3 bases and the J gene lost 4 bases, with 7 bases spanning the gap. The V gene's germline CDR1 is SGDLS and CDR2 YYNGEE. CDR3 length: 13 amino acids. This CDR3 is CASSEWGTGELFF. The CDR3 region has the DNA TGTGCCAGCAGCGAGTGGGGCACCGGGGAGCTGTTTTTT.

The chain carries TRBV7-2 and TRBJ2-7, with D tentatively TRBD1 or TRBD2 (5 bases each). The CDR3 is 13 amino acids. The germline gives CDR1 SGHTA, CDR2 FQGNSA. Trimming stripped 0 bases from V and 4 bases from J, with 7 bases between. CDR3: CASSLAWGYEQYV. The CDR3 bases are TGTGCCAGCAGCTTAGCGTGGGGGTACGAGCAGTACGTC.

This clonotype was seen ten or more times. The chain recombines TRBV4-3 with TRBJ1-4; possibly TRBD1 for D (5 bases). Germline CDR1 reads LGHNA; CDR2 reads YSLEER. The CDR3 runs 15 residues. V was trimmed by 0 bases and J by 10 bases, leaving 15 bases between them. The CDR3 DNA follows: TGCGCCAGCAGCCAAGATTCTGGGCCCCAGGGAAAACTGTTTTTT. Protein: CASSQDSGPQGKLFF.

Many counts were recorded for this clonotype. The chain links TRBV7-2 to TRBJ1-3; no definite D call. CDR1 is SGHTA and CDR2 is FQGNSA in the germline V gene. The CDR3 totals 12 residues. V was shortened by 5 bases and J by 6 bases, with 8 bases between the two germline ends. In DNA, the CDR3 is TGTGCCAGCAGCGACACGCTAAACACCATATATTTT. It is translated as CASSDTLNTIYF.

This clonotype was recorded at least ten times. This chain connects TRBV7-2 to TRBJ2-3; 9 bases agree with TRBD2. In germline, CDR1 is SGHTA, CDR2 FQGNSA. CDR3 length: 13 residues. The junction had 6 bases not matched to a gene; V was cut back by 7 bases and J by 7 bases. CDR3 nucleotide sequence: TGTGCCAGCACCGCTGGACTAGCGTATACGCAGTATTTT. Protein product: CASTAGLAYTQYF.

This clonotype was recorded at least ten times. This chain joins TRBV7-2 and TRBJ2-5; 9 bases are a match to TRBD2. This CDR3 is built from 16 residues. Germline V gene sequence: CDR1 SGHTA, CDR2 FQGNSA. Unmatched junction bases numbered 10, after V lost 4 bases and J lost 4 bases. The CDR3 sequence is CASSSTSGGIRETQYF. DNA of the CDR3: TGTGCCAGCAGCTCAACCAGCGGGGGGATTCGAGAGACCCAGTACTTC.

J is TRBJ2-7 and V is TRBV2; 9 nucleotides align to TRBD1. The V and J ends lost 5 bases and 5 bases, in that order; junction bases with no gene match: 7. From germline, CDR1 is SNHLY and CDR2 FYNNEI. There are 14 residues in the CDR3. The CDR3 is CASSKDRGADEQYV. The CDR3 DNA reads TGTGCCAGCAGTAAGGACAGGGGAGCGGACGAGCAGTACGTC.